The entry below describes one TCR beta chain. TEMRA cells were FACS-enriched, and CD8+ and CD4+ T cells were isolated negatively. The CDR3 has 12 amino acids. J was trimmed by 5 bases and V by 6 bases; bases with no gene match: 6. Germline CDR1 and CDR2: DFQATT and SNEGSKA (reference sequence). The sample originates from a study of CD8 T cells in Susac syndrome. The RNA, about 0.5 to 1 ug, was put through reverse transcription using random hexamers. TCRdb called the immunoSEQ multiplex PCR reads again in MiXCR, with one record for every CDR3 protein. The sample has some 120,000 distinct CDR3 sequences; around 91% are singletons.

The J gene is TRBJ2-7, the V gene TRBV20-1; 8 positions match TRBD1. This sequence was found in a human donor with multiple sclerosis. Material for sequencing was CD8+ T cells from PBMCs. The CDR3 is CSAATGANEQYF. CDR3 DNA sequence: TGCAGTGCGGCGACAGGGGCGAACGAGCAGTACTTC.